This T cell receptor beta chain was retrieved from a study of T-cell memory formation after mild COVID-19. The germline CDR1 and CDR2 sequences are MNHEY and SVGAGI. V was shortened by 5 bases and J by 1 base, with 11 bases between the two germline ends. The CDR3 contains 14 residues. Constant-segment-primed 5'RACE gave TCR alpha and TCR beta cDNA libraries with sample barcodes and UMIs. TCRdb ran MiXCR on the 5' RACE reads and lists one entry per CDR3 protein. Among some 86,000 distinct CDR3 sequences listed, 20% to 25% were seen once. Material for sequencing was PBMCs or a T cell subset sorted from them (not recorded which). The V gene is TRBV6-5, the J gene TRBJ2-5; perhaps TRBD1 as D (6 bases). The clonotype originates from a man between 18 and 29 years old who had mild COVID-19 (a few samples of this study predate the infection). Cell type and time point are not known. The CDR3 spells CASSNDRIQETQYF. The CDR3 DNA reads as TGTGCCAGCAGTAATGACAGGATCCAAGAGACCCAGTACTTC.